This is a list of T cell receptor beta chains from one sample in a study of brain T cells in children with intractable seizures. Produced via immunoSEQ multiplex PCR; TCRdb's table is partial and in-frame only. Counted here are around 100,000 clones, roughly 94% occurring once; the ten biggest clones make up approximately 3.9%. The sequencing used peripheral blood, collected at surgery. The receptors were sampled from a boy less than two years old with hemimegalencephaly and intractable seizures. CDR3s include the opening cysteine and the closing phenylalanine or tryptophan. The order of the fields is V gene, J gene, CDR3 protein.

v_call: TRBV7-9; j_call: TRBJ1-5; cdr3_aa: CASSSAGQFGNQPQHF
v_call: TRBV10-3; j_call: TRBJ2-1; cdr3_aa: CAISRLAGAGGNEQFF
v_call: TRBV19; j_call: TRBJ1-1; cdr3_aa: CASSNSARGLNTEAFF
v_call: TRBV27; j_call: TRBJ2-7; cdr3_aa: CASWRQGAWVEQYF
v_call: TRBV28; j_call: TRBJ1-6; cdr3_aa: CASGKSGISSPLHF
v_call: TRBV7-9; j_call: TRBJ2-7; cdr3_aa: CASSFVGSDHEQYF
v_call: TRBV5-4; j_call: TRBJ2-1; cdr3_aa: CASSPEPGQGGDEQFF
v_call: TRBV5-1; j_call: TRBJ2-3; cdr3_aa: CASNGVLTDTQYF
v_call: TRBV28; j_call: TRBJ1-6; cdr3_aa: CASSLVDRAGSPLHF
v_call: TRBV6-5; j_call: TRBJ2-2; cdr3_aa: CASNRGGELFF
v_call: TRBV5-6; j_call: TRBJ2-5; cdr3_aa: CASSLERGRETQYF
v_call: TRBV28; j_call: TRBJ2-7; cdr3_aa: CASTGYVAEGRSSYEQYF
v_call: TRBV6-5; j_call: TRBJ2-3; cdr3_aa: CASSLRDNTDTQYF
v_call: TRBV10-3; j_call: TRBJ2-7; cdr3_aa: CAISRLEAYEQYF
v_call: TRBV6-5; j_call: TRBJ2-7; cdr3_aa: CASSYGGTSYEQYF
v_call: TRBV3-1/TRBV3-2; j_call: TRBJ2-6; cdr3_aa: CASSQVSGANVLTF
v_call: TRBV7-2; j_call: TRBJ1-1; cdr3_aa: CASSPTRLGTEAFF
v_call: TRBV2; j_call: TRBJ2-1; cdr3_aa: CASRRREFSYNEQFF
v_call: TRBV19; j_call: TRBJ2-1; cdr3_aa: CASRGGDRGPYNEQFF
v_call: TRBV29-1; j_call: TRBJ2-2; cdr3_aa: CSGRTGANTGELFF